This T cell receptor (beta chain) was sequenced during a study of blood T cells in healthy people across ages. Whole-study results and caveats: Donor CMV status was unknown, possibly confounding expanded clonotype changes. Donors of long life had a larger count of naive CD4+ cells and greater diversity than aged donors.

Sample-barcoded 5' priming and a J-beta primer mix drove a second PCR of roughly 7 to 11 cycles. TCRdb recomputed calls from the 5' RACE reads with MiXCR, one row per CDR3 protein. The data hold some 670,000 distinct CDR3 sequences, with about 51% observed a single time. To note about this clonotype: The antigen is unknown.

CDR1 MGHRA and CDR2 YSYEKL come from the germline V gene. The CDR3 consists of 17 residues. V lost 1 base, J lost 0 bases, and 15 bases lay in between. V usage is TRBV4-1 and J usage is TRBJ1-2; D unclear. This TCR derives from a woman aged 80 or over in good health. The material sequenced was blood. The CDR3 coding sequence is TGCGCCAGCAGCCAAGTGTTGTCCGGGAGGACTAACTATGGCTACACCTTC. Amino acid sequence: CASSQVLSGRTNYGYTF.